This T cell receptor beta chain was captured by sequencing in a study of tumor-infiltrating lymphocytes in localized non-small cell lung cancer. Overall study findings and caveats: Only some patients had TCR sequencing, depending on available tissue. No T-cell fraction difference was seen between IM1 and IM2 tumors.

The CDR3 loop spans 18 amino acids. On this clone: Its antigen is unknown.

The protocol was immunoSEQ multiplex PCR, while the TCRdb copy is restricted to in-frame clones and leaves out a portion. This table has under 8,000 clones, around 77% appearing once. This sequence originates from a human donor with non-small cell lung cancer. The sample was lung tumor tissue. The chain recombines TRBV1 with TRBJ2-6. TRBV1 is assigned pseudogene status. DNA of the CDR3: TGCACCAGCAGTGAGCTATGTTTTGCACAAAGTCGGGCCAACGTCCTGACTTTC. It specifies CTSSELCFAQSRANVLTF.